A selection of T cell receptor beta chains follows, all from one sample in a study of blood T cells in healthy people across ages. Each CDR3 protein is one row after TCRdb ran MiXCR on the 5' RACE reads. In the table there are hundreds of thousands of distinct CDR3 sequences, around 25% of which are singletons. The same data also went into a second study, on T cells of mothers and their children.

The specimen was blood. The source is a boy aged 5-17 years in good health. Both conserved end residues are part of each CDR3. The D gene is left open where the match is weak. Size is omitted from some rows. Given values are once, few, many or a class for expanded clones.

>TRBJ2-4|TRBD2|once|TRBV29-1
CSVGLAVKNIQYF
TGCAGCGTCGGACTAGCGGTGAAAAACATTCAGTACTTC
>TRBJ1-6|.|.|TRBV27
CASRLGGGWRNSPLHF
TGTGCCAGCCGACTCGGGGGGGGCTGGAGGAATTCACCCCTCCACTTT
>TRBJ2-7|TRBD1|.|TRBV6-6
CASSYRDRGHEQYF
TGTGCCAGCAGTTATAGGGACAGGGGGCACGAGCAGTACTTC
>TRBJ2-7|.|.|TRBV28
CASSPSRGHPDEQYF
TGTGCCAGCAGTCCCTCCAGGGGCCACCCGGACGAGCAGTACTTC
>TRBJ2-1|TRBD1|few|TRBV12-5
CASGLGDRLSDEQFF
TGTGCTAGTGGTTTGGGGGACAGACTGTCCGATGAGCAGTTCTTC
>TRBJ1-1|TRBD1|.|TRBV5-1
CASSSQGAGSGTEAFF
TGCGCCAGCAGCTCGCAGGGGGCGGGAAGTGGCACTGAAGCTTTCTTT
>TRBJ2-1|.|.|TRBV7-9
CASSPPRGPSYNEQFF
TGTGCCAGCAGCCCTCCGAGGGGCCCATCCTACAATGAGCAGTTCTTC
>TRBJ2-7|.|.|TRBV4-1
CASSQNAGTSYEQYF
TGCGCCAGCAGCCAGAACGCAGGGACATCCTACGAGCAGTACTTC
>TRBJ2-3|.|.|TRBV20-1
CSARAGGGTDTQYF
TGCAGTGCCCGAGCGGGCGGGGGCACAGATACGCAGTATTTT
>TRBJ1-4|.|.|TRBV29-1
CSVERANEKLFF
TGCAGCGTTGAGAGAGCTAATGAAAAACTGTTTTTT
>TRBJ2-1|TRBD2|many|TRBV11-2
CASSSGLADYNEQFF
TGTGCCAGCAGCTCGGGACTAGCGGACTACAATGAGCAGTTCTTC
>TRBJ2-4|.|few|TRBV4-1
CASSQLGDGKNIQYF
TGCGCCAGCAGCCAACTCGGGGACGGCAAAAACATTCAGTACTTC
>TRBJ2-3|.|few|TRBV6-6
CASSYEGDTQYF
TGTGCCAGCAGTTACGAGGGAGATACGCAGTATTTT
>TRBJ2-7|.|.|TRBV3-1
CASSQDRGTKYYEQYF
TGCGCCAGCAGCCAAGATAGGGGGACAAAGTACTACGAGCAGTACTTC
>TRBJ2-5|.|.|TRBV10-3
CAISESYSSQETQYF
TGTGCCATCAGTGAGTCGTATAGCAGCCAAGAGACCCAGTACTTC
>TRBJ1-4|.|few|TRBV6-6
CASIDEVFREKLFF
TGTGCCAGCATCGACGAGGTATTCAGGGAAAAACTGTTTTTT
>TRBJ2-5|.|.|TRBV24-1
CDTSDLTDQETQYF
TGTGACACCAGTGATTTAACGGACCAGGAGACCCAGTACTTC
>TRBJ2-3|.|.|TRBV11-2
CASSLEWGAIDTQYF
TGTGCCAGCAGCTTAGAATGGGGGGCCATAGATACGCAGTATTTT
>TRBJ2-5|TRBD1|.|TRBV19
CASSTKKRQGNQETQYF
TGTGCCAGTAGTACAAAAAAAAGACAGGGGAATCAAGAGACCCAGTACTTC
>TRBJ2-5|TRBD2|few|TRBV4-3
CASSQDLSGGAQETQYF
TGCGCCAGCAGCCAAGATCTTAGCGGGGGGGCGCAAGAGACCCAGTACTTC
>TRBJ2-1|.|.|TRBV25-1
CASSESFPYVGEQFF
TGTGCCAGCAGTGAATCGTTCCCATATGTCGGTGAGCAGTTCTTC
>TRBJ2-3|TRBD2|.|TRBV7-3
CASSPYGLASDVATQYF
TGTGCCAGCAGCCCCTACGGACTAGCCTCCGACGTGGCTACGCAGTATTTT
>TRBJ2-7|TRBD2|few|TRBV20-1
CSARPIGLAAPYEQYF
TGCAGTGCTAGACCCATAGGACTAGCTGCTCCCTACGAGCAGTACTTC
>TRBJ2-1|.|few|TRBV20-1
CSARDDAAGANNEQFF
TGCAGTGCTAGAGATGACGCCGCAGGCGCAAACAATGAGCAGTTCTTC
>TRBJ2-7|.|few|TRBV29-1
CSVFLAQISYEQYF
TGCAGCGTTTTCCTAGCGCAGATCTCCTACGAGCAGTACTTC
>TRBJ2-3|.|.|TRBV28
CASRPGGLTDTQYF
TGTGCCAGCAGACCAGGAGGGCTCACAGATACGCAGTATTTT
>TRBJ1-2|.|.|TRBV4-1
CASSPRGQQIFYGYTF
TGCGCCAGCAGCCCGAGAGGACAGCAAATATTCTATGGCTACACCTTC
>TRBJ1-2|.|.|TRBV3-1
CASSRRDAALGYTF
TGTGCCAGCAGCAGGCGGGACGCAGCTTTAGGCTACACCTTC
>TRBJ2-1|.|.|TRBV7-8
CASSPYGSSYNEQFF
TGTGCCAGCAGCCCCTACGGGTCCTCCTACAATGAGCAGTTCTTC
>TRBJ1-3|.|few|TRBV29-1
CSGASGLSGNTIYF
TGCAGCGGCGCCTCAGGGCTATCTGGAAACACCATATATTTT
>TRBJ2-2|TRBD1|.|TRBV7-9
CASSPTGASTGELFF
TGTGCCAGCAGCCCGACAGGGGCGAGCACCGGGGAGCTGTTTTTT
>TRBJ2-2|TRBD1|.|TRBV4-1
CASTGTGSTGELFF
TGCGCCAGCACGGGGACAGGGTCCACCGGGGAGCTGTTTTTT
>TRBJ2-7|TRBD1|.|TRBV10-3
CAISEGDSTYEQYF
TGTGCCATCAGTGAAGGGGACAGTACCTACGAGCAGTACTTC
>TRBJ2-1|.|.|TRBV5-1
CASSLGWSSYNEQFF
TGCGCCAGCAGCTTGGGTTGGAGCTCCTACAATGAGCAGTTCTTC
>TRBJ2-2|.|few|TRBV6-2/TRBV6-3
CASSYRDIGAGELFF
TGTGCCAGCAGTTACCGTGATATTGGGGCCGGGGAGCTGTTTTTT
>TRBJ2-1|TRBD2|.|TRBV20-1
CSARDVSPLAGWVNEQFF
TGCAGTGCTAGAGATGTTTCGCCCCTAGCGGGTTGGGTGAATGAGCAGTTCTTC
>TRBJ1-1|TRBD1|.|TRBV4-1
CASSRPQGGTEAFF
TGCGCCAGCAGCCGACCCCAGGGGGGCACTGAAGCTTTCTTT
>TRBJ2-5|TRBD2|few|TRBV5-1
CASSFSPGGQETQYF
TGCGCCAGCAGCTTTTCTCCGGGGGGGCAGGAGACCCAGTACTTC
>TRBJ2-7|TRBD2|few|TRBV12-3/TRBV12-4
CASSYGLAPWTGQYF
TGTGCCAGCAGTTACGGACTAGCGCCCTGGACGGGGCAGTACTTC
>TRBJ2-7|.|.|TRBV5-1
CASSLGTRDYEQYF
TGCGCCAGCAGCTTGGGAACCCGGGACTACGAGCAGTACTTC
>TRBJ2-3|TRBD2|.|TRBV4-3
CASSLTRGTSGTDTQYF
TGCGCCAGCAGCCTGACTCGCGGGACTAGCGGTACAGATACGCAGTATTTT
>TRBJ1-4|TRBD1|few|TRBV29-1
CSYADRGNEKLFF
TGCAGTTACGCGGACAGGGGAAATGAAAAACTGTTTTTT
>TRBJ2-7|.|few|TRBV7-9
CASSLFQGAYEQYF
TGTGCCAGCAGCCTATTCCAGGGCGCCTACGAGCAGTACTTC
>TRBJ1-4|.|.|TRBV20-1
CSARDRQNEKLFF
TGCAGTGCTAGAGACAGGCAAAATGAAAAACTGTTTTTT
>TRBJ2-5|.|few|TRBV12-3/TRBV12-4
CASSLPGDGETQYF
TGTGCCAGCAGTTTACCCGGCGATGGGGAGACCCAGTACTTC
>TRBJ2-7|.|.|TRBV4-3
CASSHSSDWGREEQYF
TGCGCCAGCAGCCATTCCTCCGACTGGGGCCGGGAAGAGCAGTACTTC
>TRBJ2-7|TRBD2|.|TRBV5-1
CASSLASTSGSSYEQYF
TGCGCCAGCAGCTTGGCCTCGACTAGCGGCAGCTCCTACGAGCAGTACTTC
>TRBJ1-2|TRBD1|.|TRBV6-6
CASSYVGQSNYGYTF
TGTGCCAGCAGTTATGTGGGACAGTCCAACTATGGCTACACCTTC
>TRBJ2-5|.|.|TRBV20-1
CSAGVQETQYF
TGCAGTGCAGGGGTCCAAGAGACCCAGTACTTC
>TRBJ2-3|TRBD2|.|TRBV7-3
CASSLLAGGPYTDTQYF
TGTGCCAGCAGCTTATTAGCGGGAGGGCCATATACAGATACGCAGTATTTT